What follows are 15 T cell receptor beta chains derived from one specimen sequenced in a study of chemoradiotherapy in HPV16-positive cancers. The method was immunoSEQ multiplex PCR; TCRdb's version includes in-frame clones alone and lacks a portion of them. The top ten hold over 4% of the sample, which has about 68,000 clones, about 88% seen once. Sequenced here: blood, sampled from a patient who underwent chemoradiotherapy. These receptors were obtained from a human donor with HPV-associated anogenital cancer.

The V gene is TRBV6-6, the J gene TRBJ1-5, with no clear D. V was cut by 0 bases and J by 5 bases, with 5 bases left in between. Germline CDR1 is MNHNY and CDR2 is SVGAGI (reference sequence). The CDR3 has 13 residues. The chain's CDR3 is CASSYSSDQPQHF. CDR3 in DNA: TGTGCCAGCAGTTACTCGAGCGATCAGCCCCAGCATTTT.

The chain has TRBV18 and TRBJ2-3; no clear D. Germline assignment: CDR1 KGHSH and CDR2 LQKENI. V was shortened by 0 bases and J by 1 base, with 8 bases between the two germline ends. The CDR3 spans 15 residues. CDR3 sequence: CASSPPLVRTDTQYF. In nucleotides, the CDR3 is TGTGCCAGCTCACCACCGTTGGTACGCACAGATACGCAGTATTTT.

The V and J genes are TRBV9 and TRBJ2-3; no definite D call. Germline CDR1 is SGDLS and CDR2 is YYNGEE. This CDR3 has 13 residues. V lost 0 bases and J lost 4, with 6 bases in between. The CDR3 DNA sequence: TGTGCCAGCAGCGTAGATACGTCAGATACGCAGTATTTT. Protein sequence: CASSVDTSDTQYF.

The chain employs TRBV5-8 and TRBJ2-5; TRBD2 agrees at 11 bases. The V gene's germline CDR1 is SGHTS and CDR2 YDEGEE. The CDR3 covers 17 residues. V was pared by 4 bases and J by 5 bases, with 13 bases of the junction left unmatched. Here the CDR3 reads CASSPGTSGPWGETQYF. The DNA of the CDR3 is TGTGCCAGCAGCCCCGGGACTAGCGGACCCTGGGGGGAGACCCAGTACTTC.

This sequence joins TRBV5-1 and TRBJ2-1; 14 nucleotides agree with TRBD2. The CDR3 covers 14 residues. After removal of 8 bases from V and 6 bases from J, the junction contained 4 bases not matched to a gene. Looked up from germline, CDR1 is SGHRS and CDR2 is YFSETQ. CDR3 coding DNA: TGCGCCAGTCGGACTAGCGGGAGGTGCAATGAGCAGTTCTTC. It codes for CASRTSGRCNEQFF.

A few counts support this clone. This sequence joins TRBV7-3 and TRBJ1-1; perhaps TRBD1 as D (5 bases). This CDR3 region has 13 residues. CDR1 is SGHTA and CDR2 is FQGTGA in the germline V gene. Trimming removed 6 bases at V and 4 bases at J, with 12 bases between. CDR3 sequence (DNA): TGTGCCAGCAGGCGAGGGGTCGGCACTGAAGCTTTCTTT. Translated: CASRRGVGTEAFF. Filled out from reference TRBV7-3 and TRBJ1-1, the complete variable domain reads GAGVSQTPSNKVTEKGKYVELRCDPISGHTALYWYRQSLGQGPEFLIYFQGTGAADDSGLPNDRFFAVRPEGSVSTLKIQRTERGDSAVYLCASRRGVGTEAFFGQGTRLTVV.

The chain uses TRBV4-1 and TRBJ1-1; D is perhaps TRBD1 (5 bases). CDR1 is MGHRA and CDR2 is YSYEKL in the germline V gene. The length of the CDR3 is 16 residues. V was clipped by 6 bases and J by 0 bases, with 17 bases between them. CDR3 DNA sequence: TGCGCCAGCAGAGATCTCGGGGGGATCATGAACACTGAAGCTTTCTTT. It yields the protein CASRDLGGIMNTEAFF.

The rearrangement links TRBV19 to TRBJ1-3, with 7 bases that match TRBD1. V trimming: 5 bases; J trimming: 0 bases; junction bases outside the gene matches: 7. The CDR3 runs to 16 residues. Germline loops: CDR1 LNHDA, CDR2 SQIVND (reference sequence). CDR3 sequence (DNA): TGTGCCAGTAGTGACACAGCAGGGGGCTCTGGAAACACCATATATTTT. This gives the protein CASSDTAGGSGNTIYF.

The CDR3 reads CSVGRGIYEQYF. The CDR3 DNA follows: TGCAGCGTGGGACGGGGGATTTACGAGCAGTACTTC. The V call is TRBV29-1, the J call TRBJ2-7; maybe TRBD2 (6 bases). Germline loops: CDR1 SQVTM, CDR2 ANQGSEA. V lost 6 bases and J lost 4, with 13 bases in between. The CDR3 runs to 12 residues.

This clone was seen just once. The V and J genes are TRBV27 and TRBJ1-6; no clear D. Germline assignment: CDR1 MNHEY and CDR2 SMNVEV (reference sequence). V lost 1 base, J lost 8 bases, and 12 bases lay in between. The CDR3 runs 15 residues. The CDR3 coding sequence is TGTGCCAGCAGTTTATTGCCCCCGCATTATTCACCCCTCCACTTT. Amino acids: CASSLLPPHYSPLHF.

V gene TRBV9 combines with J gene TRBJ1-1; D uncertain. This CDR3 has 14 residues. Trimming shortened V by 6 bases and J by 0 bases, and 12 bases separated the two germline ends. Germline lookup yields CDR1 SGDLS and CDR2 YYNGEE. CDR3 DNA: TGTGCCAGCACCCTAGGCAGTATGAACACTGAAGCTTTCTTT. Protein: CASTLGSMNTEAFF.

CDR3 in amino acids: CASSLLQTLYEQYF. The CDR3 DNA sequence: TGTGCCAGCAGCTTACTACAGACACTTTACGAGCAGTACTTC. The chain links TRBV7-2 to TRBJ2-7; no reliable D call. The germline V gene has CDR1 SGHTA and CDR2 FQGNSA. V was clipped by 2 bases and J by 4 bases, with 12 bases between them. The CDR3 contains 14 residues.

The chain joins TRBV25-1 to TRBJ2-5, with D possibly being TRBD1 (6 bases). The CDR3 is made up of 15 amino acids. V lost 6 bases to trimming and J lost 1 base, with 15 bases between them. Germline CDR1 MGHDK, CDR2 SYGVNS. DNA of the CDR3: TGTGCCAGCAGGCAGACAGGAATCCTCCAAGAGACCCAGTACTTC. This encodes CASRQTGILQETQYF.

The genes are TRBV2 and TRBJ2-7; D gene uncertain. The CDR3 covers 12 residues. CDR1 is SNHLY, CDR2 FYNNEI, per germline. The ends were cut back, 7 bases at V and 3 bases at J, with 10 bases in the middle. In nucleotides, the CDR3 is TGTGCCAGCAAATCCCTTGACTACGAGCAGTACTTC. Translating it yields CASKSLDYEQYF. Combining the CDR3 with reference TRBV2 and TRBJ2-7 gives the whole variable domain EPEVTQTPSHQVTQMGQEVILRCVPISNHLYFYWYRQILGQKVEFLVSFYNNEISEKSEIFDDQFSVERPDGSNFTLKIRSTKLEDSAMYFCASKSLDYEQYFGPGTRLTVT.

This chain connects TRBV28 to TRBJ2-5; no firm D call. The DNA end lines up better with TRBJ2-7; the J call may be wrong. CDR1 is MDHEN and CDR2 is SYDVKM in the germline V gene. This CDR3 has 13 amino acids. CDR3 sequence (DNA): TGTGCCAGCAGGTTACCCCCTCGTTACGAGCAGTACTTC. Translating it yields CASRLPPRYEQYF.